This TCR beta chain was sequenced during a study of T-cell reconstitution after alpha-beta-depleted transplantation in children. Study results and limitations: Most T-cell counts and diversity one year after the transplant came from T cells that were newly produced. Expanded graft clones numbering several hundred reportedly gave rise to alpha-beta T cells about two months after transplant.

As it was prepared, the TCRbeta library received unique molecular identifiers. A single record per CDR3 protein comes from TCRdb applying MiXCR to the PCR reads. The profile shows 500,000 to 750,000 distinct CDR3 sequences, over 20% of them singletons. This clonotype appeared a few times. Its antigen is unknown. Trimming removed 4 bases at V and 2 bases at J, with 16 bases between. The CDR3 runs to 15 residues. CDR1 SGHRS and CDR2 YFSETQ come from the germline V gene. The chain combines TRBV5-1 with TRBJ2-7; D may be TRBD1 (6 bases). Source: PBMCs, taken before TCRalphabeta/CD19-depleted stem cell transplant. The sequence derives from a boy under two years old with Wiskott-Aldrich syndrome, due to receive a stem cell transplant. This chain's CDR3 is CASSERQAVTYEQYF. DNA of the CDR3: TGCGCCAGCAGCGAACGACAGGCAGTGACCTACGAGCAGTACTTC.